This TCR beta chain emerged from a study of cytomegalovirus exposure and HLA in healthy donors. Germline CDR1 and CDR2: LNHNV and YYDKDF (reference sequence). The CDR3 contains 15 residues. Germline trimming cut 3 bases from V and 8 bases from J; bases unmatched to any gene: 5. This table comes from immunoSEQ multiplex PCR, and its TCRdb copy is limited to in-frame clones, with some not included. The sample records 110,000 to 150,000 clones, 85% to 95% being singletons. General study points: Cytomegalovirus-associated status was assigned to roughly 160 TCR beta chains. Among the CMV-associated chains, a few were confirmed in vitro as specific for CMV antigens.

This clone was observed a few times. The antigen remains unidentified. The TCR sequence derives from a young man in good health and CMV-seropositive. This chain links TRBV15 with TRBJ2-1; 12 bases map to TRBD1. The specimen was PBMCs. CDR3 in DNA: TGTGCCACCAGCAGCGCCGGGACAGGGGGCCATGAGCAGTTCTTC. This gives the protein CATSSAGTGGHEQFF.